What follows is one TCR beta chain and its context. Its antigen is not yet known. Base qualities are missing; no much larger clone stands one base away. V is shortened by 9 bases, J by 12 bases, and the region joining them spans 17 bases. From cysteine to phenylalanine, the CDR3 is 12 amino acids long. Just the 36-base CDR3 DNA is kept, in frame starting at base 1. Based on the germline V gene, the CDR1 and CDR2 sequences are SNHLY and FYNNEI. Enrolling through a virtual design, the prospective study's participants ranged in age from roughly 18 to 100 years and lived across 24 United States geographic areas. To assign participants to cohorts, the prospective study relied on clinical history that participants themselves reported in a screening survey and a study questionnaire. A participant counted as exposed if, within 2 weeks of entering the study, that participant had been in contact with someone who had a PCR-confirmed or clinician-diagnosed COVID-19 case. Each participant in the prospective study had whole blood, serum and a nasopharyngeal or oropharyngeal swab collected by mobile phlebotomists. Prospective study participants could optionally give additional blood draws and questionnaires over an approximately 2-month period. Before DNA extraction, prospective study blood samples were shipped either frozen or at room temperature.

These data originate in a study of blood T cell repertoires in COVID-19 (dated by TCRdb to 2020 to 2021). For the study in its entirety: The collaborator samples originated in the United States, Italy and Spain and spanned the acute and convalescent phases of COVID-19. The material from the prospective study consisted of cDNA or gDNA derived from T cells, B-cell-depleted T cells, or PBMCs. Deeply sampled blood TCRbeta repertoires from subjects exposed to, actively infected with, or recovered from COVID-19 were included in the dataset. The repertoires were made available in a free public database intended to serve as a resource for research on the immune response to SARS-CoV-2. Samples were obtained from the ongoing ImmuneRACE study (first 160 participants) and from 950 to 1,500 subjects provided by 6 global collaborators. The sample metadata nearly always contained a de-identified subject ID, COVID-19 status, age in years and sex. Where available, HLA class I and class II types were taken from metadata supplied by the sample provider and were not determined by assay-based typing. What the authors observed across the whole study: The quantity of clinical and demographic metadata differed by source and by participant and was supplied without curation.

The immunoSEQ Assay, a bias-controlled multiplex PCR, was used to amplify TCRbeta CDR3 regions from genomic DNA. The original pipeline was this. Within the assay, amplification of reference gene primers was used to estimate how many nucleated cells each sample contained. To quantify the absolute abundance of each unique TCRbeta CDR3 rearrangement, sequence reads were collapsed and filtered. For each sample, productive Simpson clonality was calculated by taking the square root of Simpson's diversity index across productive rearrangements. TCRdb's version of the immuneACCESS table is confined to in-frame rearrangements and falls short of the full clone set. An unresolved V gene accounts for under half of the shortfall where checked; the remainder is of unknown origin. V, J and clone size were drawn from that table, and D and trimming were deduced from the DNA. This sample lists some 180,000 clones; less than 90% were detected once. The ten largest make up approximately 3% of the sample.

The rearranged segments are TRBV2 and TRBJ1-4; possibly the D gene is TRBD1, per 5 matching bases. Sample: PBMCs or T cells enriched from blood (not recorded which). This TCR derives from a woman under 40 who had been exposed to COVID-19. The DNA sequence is TGTGCCAGGGCCGACGGGGGAGGCGAACTGTTTTTT. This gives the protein CARADGGGELFF.